This record concerns one TCR beta chain sequence. Sequenced by immunoSEQ multiplex PCR; TCRdb stores in-frame clones only, minus some. In the table there are about 46,000 clones, 94% of which are singletons. This entry comes from a study of T cell changes during pregnancy in multiple sclerosis. This CDR3 comprises 17 residues. Trimming removed 0 bases at V and 6 bases at J, with 15 bases between. Per the germline V gene, CDR1 is SNHLY and CDR2 is FYNNEI. Sequences were derived from CD8+ T cells from peripheral blood mononuclear cells, sampled in the first trimester of pregnancy. The chain joins TRBV2 to TRBJ1-6; a possible D gene is TRBD1 (6 bases). The origin of this receptor is a female donor with multiple sclerosis, enrolled in a pregnancy study. The CDR3 sequence is CASSEAGQPFGNSPLHF. The CDR3 bases are TGTGCCAGCAGTGAAGCCGGACAGCCCTTTGGTAATTCACCCCTCCACTTT. The full variable domain, completed using reference TRBV2 and TRBJ1-6, is EPEVTQTPSHQVTQMGQEVILRCVPISNHLYFYWYRQILGQKVEFLVSFYNNEISEKSEIFDDQFSVERPDGSNFTLKIRSTKLEDSAMYFCASSEAGQPFGNSPLHFGNGTRLTVT.